This T cell receptor (beta chain) was obtained from a study of blood T cell repertoires in COVID-19. Trimming stripped 0 bases from V and 4 bases from J, with 16 bases between. In germline, CDR1 is SGHRS, CDR2 YFSETQ. There are 16 residues in the CDR3. Repertoires were generated with immunoSEQ multiplex PCR, while TCRdb's copy carries only in-frame clones and drops some. The top ten clones hold 10% to 15% of a sample with about 56,000 clones, under 90% of them seen once. The V call is TRBV5-1, the J call TRBJ1-2, with D unresolved. Sequenced sample: peripheral blood. This receptor was identified in a woman of 80 years or more with acute or convalescent COVID-19. As DNA, the CDR3 is TGCGCCAGCAGCTTGGAGGCCTCCCACCGGGGCTATGGCTACACCTTC. It translates to CASSLEASHRGYGYTF. Looking up the rest from reference TRBV5-1 and TRBJ1-2 gives the full variable domain: KAGVTQTPRYLIKTRGQQVTLSCSPISGHRSVSWYQQTPGQGLQFLFEYFSETQRNKGNFPGRFSGRQFSNSRSEMNVSTLELGDSALYLCASSLEASHRGYGYTFGSGTRLTVV.